These T cell receptor beta chains were read from a single sample in a study of blood T cell repertoires in COVID-19. TCRdb's copy holds only in-frame clones and misses some; the assay was immunoSEQ multiplex PCR. Altogether 350,000 to 500,000 clones are present, around nine tenths being singletons, with the ten largest covering around 1.5%. What was sequenced was PBMCs or T cells enriched from blood (not recorded which). These receptors originate from a woman between 18 and 30 years old who had been exposed to COVID-19. CDR3s include the opening cysteine and the closing phenylalanine or tryptophan. A D gene is named only where the DNA matches it firmly. For some rows the clone size is stated as once, few or many, or as a class when expanded; others skip it.

clone size,J gene,V gene,D gene,CDR3 DNA,CDR3 protein
.,TRBJ1-2,TRBV29-1,.,TGCAGCGTTCGGATGGGGGGGAGCTATGGCTACACCTTC,CSVRMGGSYGYTF
.,TRBJ2-7,TRBV9,TRBD2,TGTGCCAGCAGCGTAGGCTCCAGCGGGGGGTTGAACGAGCAGTACTTC,CASSVGSSGGLNEQYF
.,TRBJ2-7,TRBV7-2,.,TGTGCCAGCAGCCTAGGCTCGGGACACGATGTCCAGTACTTC,CASSLGSGHDVQYF
.,TRBJ1-2,TRBV28,TRBD1,TGTGCCAGCAGGTCCGACAGGGACTTTGGCTACACCTTC,CASRSDRDFGYTF
once,TRBJ1-2,TRBV9,.,TGTGCCAGCAGCGTAGCTGAGGCCTATGGCTACACCTTC,CASSVAEAYGYTF
.,TRBJ2-1,TRBV27,TRBD2,TGTGCCAGCAGTATCCTAGCGGGAGGGTACAATGAGCAGTTCTTC,CASSILAGGYNEQFF
.,TRBJ2-2,TRBV5-8,TRBD2,TGTGCCAGCAGCTTCATCGTGTCTAGCGGGCACACCGGGGAGCTGTTTTTT,CASSFIVSSGHTGELFF
.,TRBJ2-1,TRBV24-1,TRBD1,TGTGCCACCAGTGTTGGACAGGGGGCTGCCTACAATGAGCAGTTCTTC,CATSVGQGAAYNEQFF
.,TRBJ2-3,TRBV11-3,.,TGTGCCAGCAGCTTAGGACTCTCCACAGATACGCAGTATTTT,CASSLGLSTDTQYF
.,TRBJ1-6,TRBV2,.,TGTGCCAGCAGTGACGAAGGGGTGAATTCACCCCTCCACTTT,CASSDEGVNSPLHF
.,TRBJ2-7,TRBV21-1,.,TGTGCCACCCGAACCGGGACTAGCGGCTCCTACGAGCAGTACTTC,CATRTGTSGSYEQYF
.,TRBJ2-3,TRBV7-2,.,TGTGCCAGCAGCTTATGGGGGGGCTGGACAGATACGCAGTATTTT,CASSLWGGWTDTQYF
.,TRBJ1-4,TRBV2,.,TGTGCCAGCAGTGCGACAACAACTAATGAAAAACTGTTTTTT,CASSATTTNEKLFF
.,TRBJ1-5,TRBV10-3,TRBD1,TGTGCCATCAGTCAGGGGGCTGGCAATCAGCCCCAGCATTTT,CAISQGAGNQPQHF
.,TRBJ1-5,TRBV6-4,.,TGTGCCAGCAGTGAATTCGAGAATCAGCCCCAGCATTTT,CASSEFENQPQHF
.,TRBJ2-1,TRBV5-1,.,TGCGCCAGCAGGCTGGACGGGAGCTCCTACAATGAGCAGTTCTTC,CASRLDGSSYNEQFF
once,TRBJ1-2,TRBV11-2,TRBD1,TGTGCCAGCAGCTTAGGGGCGGGACAGGTTAACTATGGCTACACCTTC,CASSLGAGQVNYGYTF
.,TRBJ1-1,TRBV7-2,TRBD1,TGTGCCAGCAGCTTAGACTCCGGGGCTCCTTTAGGGACAGCCACTGAAGCTTTCTTT,CASSLDSGAPLGTATEAFF
.,TRBJ2-1,TRBV29-1,.,TGCAGCGTTGTCGAGAGCTCCTACAATGAGCAGTTCTTC,CSVVESSYNEQFF
few,TRBJ2-1,TRBV4-1,.,TGCGCCAGCAGCCAAGAGCCCGCAAGCGGGGAGCAGTTCTTC,CASSQEPASGEQFF